This TCR beta chain was captured by sequencing in a study of CD8+ T cells in alopecia areata. As part of sample collection, lesional scalp punch biopsies and peripheral blood were taken from alopecia areata patients. In each case, RNA was isolated and then reverse transcribed into cDNA as the sequencing template. Method: immunoSEQ multiplex PCR; TCRdb's copy keeps in-frame clones and lacks some. Here the sample spans approximately 31,000 clones, about three quarters being singletons. Germline V gene data show CDR1 as SSHAT and CDR2 as FNYEAQ (reference sequence). This CDR3 is 15 amino acids long. About this clone itself: The junction differs from germline at one of its ends, possibly a read error.

The chain employs TRBV7-7 and TRBJ2-3, with TRBD1 matching 7 bases. Sequenced sample: NKG2D-low CD8+ T cells sorted from blood. The sequence was obtained from a human donor with alopecia areata. The CDR3 coding sequence is TGTGCTAGCAGCGAGGGACAGAGCACCCCAGATACGCAGTATTTT. Its translation: CASSEGQSTPDTQYF.